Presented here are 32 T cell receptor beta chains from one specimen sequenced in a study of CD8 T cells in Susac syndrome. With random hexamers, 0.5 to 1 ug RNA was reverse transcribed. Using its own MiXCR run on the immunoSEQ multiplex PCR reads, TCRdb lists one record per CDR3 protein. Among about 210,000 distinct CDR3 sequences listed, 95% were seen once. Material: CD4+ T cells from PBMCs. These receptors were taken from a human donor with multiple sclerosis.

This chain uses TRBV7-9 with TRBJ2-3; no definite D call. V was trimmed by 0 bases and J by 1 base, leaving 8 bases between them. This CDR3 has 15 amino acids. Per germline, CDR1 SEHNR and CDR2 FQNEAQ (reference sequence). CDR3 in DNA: TGTGCCAGCAGCTTAGCGGGAATGGGCACAGATACGCAGTATTTT. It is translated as CASSLAGMGTDTQYF.

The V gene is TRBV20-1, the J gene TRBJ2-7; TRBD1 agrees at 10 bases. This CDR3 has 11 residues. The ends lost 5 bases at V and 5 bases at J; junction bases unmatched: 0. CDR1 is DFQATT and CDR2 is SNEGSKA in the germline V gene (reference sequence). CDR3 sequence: CSAGQGDEQYF. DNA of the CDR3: TGCAGTGCTGGACAGGGGGACGAGCAGTACTTC.

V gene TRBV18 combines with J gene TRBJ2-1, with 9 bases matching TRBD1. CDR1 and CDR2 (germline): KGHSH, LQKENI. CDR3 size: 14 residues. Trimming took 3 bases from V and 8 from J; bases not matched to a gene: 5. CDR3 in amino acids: CASSPGQGRDEQFF. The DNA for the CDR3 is TGTGCCAGCTCACCGGGACAGGGTCGCGATGAGCAGTTCTTC.

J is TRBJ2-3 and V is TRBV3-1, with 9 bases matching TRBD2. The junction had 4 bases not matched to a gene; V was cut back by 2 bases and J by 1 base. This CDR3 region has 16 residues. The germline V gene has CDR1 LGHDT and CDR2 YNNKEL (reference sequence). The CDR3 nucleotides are TGTGCCAGCAGCCAACTAGCGGGACCTGGCACAGATACGCAGTATTTT. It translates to CASSQLAGPGTDTQYF.

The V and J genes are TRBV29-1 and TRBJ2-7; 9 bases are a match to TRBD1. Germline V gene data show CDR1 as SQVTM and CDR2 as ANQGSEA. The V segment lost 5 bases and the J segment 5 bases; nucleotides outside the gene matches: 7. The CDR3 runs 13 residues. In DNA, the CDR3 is TGCAGCGTTCTCCACAGGGGGCTCCACGAGCAGTACTTC. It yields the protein CSVLHRGLHEQYF.

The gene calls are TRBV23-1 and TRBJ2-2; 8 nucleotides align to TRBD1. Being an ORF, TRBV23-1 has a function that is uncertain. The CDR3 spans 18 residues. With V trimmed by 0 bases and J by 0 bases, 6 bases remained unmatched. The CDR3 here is CASSQSGRDRTNTGELFF. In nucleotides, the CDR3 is TGCGCCAGCAGTCAATCTGGCCGGGACAGGACGAACACCGGGGAGCTGTTTTTT.

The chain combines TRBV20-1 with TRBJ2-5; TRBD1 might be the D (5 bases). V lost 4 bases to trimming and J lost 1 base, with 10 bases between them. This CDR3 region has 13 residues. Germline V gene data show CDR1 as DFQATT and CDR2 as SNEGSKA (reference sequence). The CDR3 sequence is CSAMTAIQETQYF. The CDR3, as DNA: TGCAGTGCTATGACAGCGATCCAAGAGACCCAGTACTTC.

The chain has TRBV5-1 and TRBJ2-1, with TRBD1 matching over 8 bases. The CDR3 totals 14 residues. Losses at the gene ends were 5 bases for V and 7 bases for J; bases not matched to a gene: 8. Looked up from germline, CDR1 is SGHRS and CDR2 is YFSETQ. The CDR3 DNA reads TGCGCCAGCAGTCCACAGGGGGACCGGAATGAGCAGTTCTTC. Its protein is CASSPQGDRNEQFF.

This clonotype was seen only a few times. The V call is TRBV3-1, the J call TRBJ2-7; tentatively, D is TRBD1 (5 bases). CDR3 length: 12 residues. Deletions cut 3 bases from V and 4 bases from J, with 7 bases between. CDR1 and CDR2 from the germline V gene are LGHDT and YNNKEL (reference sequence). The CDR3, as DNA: TGTGCCAGCAGCCACAGACAGTACGAGCAGTACTTC. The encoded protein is CASSHRQYEQYF.

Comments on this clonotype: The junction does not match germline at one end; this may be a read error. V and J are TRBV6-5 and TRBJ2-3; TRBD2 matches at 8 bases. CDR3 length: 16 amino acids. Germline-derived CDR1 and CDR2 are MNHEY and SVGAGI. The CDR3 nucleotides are TGTGCCGGCAGTCCCCGAACGACTAGCGGCACAGATACGCAGTATTTT. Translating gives CAGSPRTTSGTDTQYF.

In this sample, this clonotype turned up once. CDR3 sequence reads: CASSGTVTGEQYF. DNA for the CDR3: TGCGCCAGCAGCGGCACAGTGACTGGCGAGCAGTACTTC. The rearrangement links TRBV5-1 to TRBJ2-7; D is unresolved. The CDR3 consists of 13 residues. The V end was cut by 4 bases, the J end by 6 bases, with 14 bases between. Germline V lookup: CDR1 SGHRS, CDR2 YFSETQ.

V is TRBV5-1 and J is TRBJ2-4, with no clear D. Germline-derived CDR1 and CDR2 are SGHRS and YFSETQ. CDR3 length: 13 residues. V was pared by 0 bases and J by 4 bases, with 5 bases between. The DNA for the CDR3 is TGCGCCAGCAGCTTGGGGCTGAAAAACATTCAGTACTTC. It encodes CASSLGLKNIQYF.

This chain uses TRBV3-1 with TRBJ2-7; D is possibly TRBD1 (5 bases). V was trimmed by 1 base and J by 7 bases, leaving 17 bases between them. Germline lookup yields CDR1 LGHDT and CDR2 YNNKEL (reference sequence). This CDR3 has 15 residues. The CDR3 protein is CASSQVGQGGREQYF. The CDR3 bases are TGTGCCAGCAGCCAAGTAGGCCAGGGTGGACGGGAGCAGTACTTC.

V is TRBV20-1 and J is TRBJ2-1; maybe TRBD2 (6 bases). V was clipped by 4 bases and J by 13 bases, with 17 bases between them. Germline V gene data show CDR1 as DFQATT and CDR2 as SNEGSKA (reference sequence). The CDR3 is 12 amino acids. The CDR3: CSATPGEVGQFF. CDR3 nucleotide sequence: TGCAGTGCTACCCCGGGGGAGGTGGGACAGTTCTTC.

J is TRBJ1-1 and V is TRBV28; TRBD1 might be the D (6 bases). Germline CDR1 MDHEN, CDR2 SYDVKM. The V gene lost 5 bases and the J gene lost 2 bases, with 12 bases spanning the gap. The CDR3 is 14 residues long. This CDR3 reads CASSNGQSNTEAFF. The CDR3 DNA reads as TGTGCCAGCAGTAACGGACAGAGCAACACTGAAGCTTTCTTT.

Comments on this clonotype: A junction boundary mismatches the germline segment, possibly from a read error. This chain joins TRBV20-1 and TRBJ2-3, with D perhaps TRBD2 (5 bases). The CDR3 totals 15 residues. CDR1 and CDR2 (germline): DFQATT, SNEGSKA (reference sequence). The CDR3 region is CSARETHLGGGTQYF. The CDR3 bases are TGCAGTGCAAGAGAGACTCACCTGGGTGGAGGTACGCAGTATTTT.

The CDR3 sequence: CSASLRRQGRTEAFF. Here the CDR3 DNA reads TGCAGTGCTAGTCTTCGGAGACAGGGGAGGACTGAAGCTTTCTTT. The V gene is TRBV20-1, the J gene TRBJ1-1; 8 bases align to TRBD1. The V gene end was trimmed by 3 bases and the J gene end by 5 bases; junction bases not matched to a gene: 11. The CDR3 extends over 15 amino acids. Germline-derived CDR1 and CDR2 are DFQATT and SNEGSKA (reference sequence).

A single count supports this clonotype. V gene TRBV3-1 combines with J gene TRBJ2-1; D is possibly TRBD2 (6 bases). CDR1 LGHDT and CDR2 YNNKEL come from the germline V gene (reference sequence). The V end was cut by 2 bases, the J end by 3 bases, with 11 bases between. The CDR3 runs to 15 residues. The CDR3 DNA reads TGTGCCAGCAGCCAAAATACCGGGGGCTACAATGAGCAGTTCTTC. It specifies CASSQNTGGYNEQFF.

CDR3 amino acids: CASSFSGTVQSPLHF. In DNA form, the CDR3 reads TGTGCCAGCAGCTTTTCCGGGACAGTGCAATCACCCCTCCACTTT. This chain uses TRBV5-4 with TRBJ1-6; 7 nucleotides align to TRBD1. This CDR3 is 15 amino acids long. The J segment lost 10 bases and the V segment lost 2 bases, leaving 9 bases of the junction unmatched. Per the germline V gene, CDR1 is SGHNT and CDR2 is YYREEE (reference sequence).

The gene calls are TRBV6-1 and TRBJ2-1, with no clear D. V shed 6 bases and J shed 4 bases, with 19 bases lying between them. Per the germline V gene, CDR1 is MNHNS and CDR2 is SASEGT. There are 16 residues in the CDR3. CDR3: CASSRTHGMQYNEQFF. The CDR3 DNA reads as TGTGCCAGCAGCCGCACTCACGGCATGCAGTACAATGAGCAGTTCTTC.

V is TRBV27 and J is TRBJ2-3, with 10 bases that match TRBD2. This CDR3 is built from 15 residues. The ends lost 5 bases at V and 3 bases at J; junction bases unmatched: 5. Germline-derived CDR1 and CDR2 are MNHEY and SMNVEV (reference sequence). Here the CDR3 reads CASSPPGLATDTQYF. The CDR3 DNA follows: TGTGCCAGCAGTCCACCGGGACTAGCGACAGATACGCAGTATTTT.

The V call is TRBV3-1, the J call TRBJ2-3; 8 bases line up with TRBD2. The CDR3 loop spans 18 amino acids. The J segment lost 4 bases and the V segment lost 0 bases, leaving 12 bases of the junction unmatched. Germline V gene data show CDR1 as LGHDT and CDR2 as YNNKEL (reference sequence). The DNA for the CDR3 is TGTGCCAGCAGCCAAGAAGGCTCTGGCGGGGGGCCATCAGATACGCAGTATTTT. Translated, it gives CASSQEGSGGGPSDTQYF.

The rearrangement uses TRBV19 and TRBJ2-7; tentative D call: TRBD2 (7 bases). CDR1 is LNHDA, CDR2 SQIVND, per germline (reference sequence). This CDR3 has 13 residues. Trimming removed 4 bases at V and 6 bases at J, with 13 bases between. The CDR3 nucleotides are TGTGCCAGTAGTACGGGCGGGGGCGGCGAGCAGTACTTC. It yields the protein CASSTGGGGEQYF.

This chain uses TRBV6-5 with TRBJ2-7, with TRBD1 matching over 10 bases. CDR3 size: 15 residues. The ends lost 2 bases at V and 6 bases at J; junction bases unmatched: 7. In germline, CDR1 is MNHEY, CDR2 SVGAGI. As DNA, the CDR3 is TGTGCCAGCAGTTACGGACAGGGGGATACTAGCGAGCAGTACTTC. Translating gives CASSYGQGDTSEQYF.

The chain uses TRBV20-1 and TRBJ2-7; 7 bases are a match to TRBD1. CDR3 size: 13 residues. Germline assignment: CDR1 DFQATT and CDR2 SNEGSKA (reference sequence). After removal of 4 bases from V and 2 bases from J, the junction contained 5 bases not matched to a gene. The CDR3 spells CSANRGTPYEQYF. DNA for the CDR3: TGCAGTGCTAACAGGGGCACCCCCTACGAGCAGTACTTC.

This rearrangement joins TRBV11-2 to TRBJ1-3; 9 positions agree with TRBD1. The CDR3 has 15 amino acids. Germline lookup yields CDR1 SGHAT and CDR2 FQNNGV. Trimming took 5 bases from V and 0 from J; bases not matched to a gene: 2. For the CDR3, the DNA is TGTGCCAGCAGCATGGGACAGGGCTCTGGAAACACCATATATTTT. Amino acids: CASSMGQGSGNTIYF.

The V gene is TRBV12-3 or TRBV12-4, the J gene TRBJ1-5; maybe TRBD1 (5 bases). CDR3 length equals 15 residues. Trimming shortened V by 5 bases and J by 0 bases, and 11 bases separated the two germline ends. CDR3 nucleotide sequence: TGTGCCAGCAGTCTGCGACAGCTTAGCAATCAGCCCCAGCATTTT. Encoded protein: CASSLRQLSNQPQHF.

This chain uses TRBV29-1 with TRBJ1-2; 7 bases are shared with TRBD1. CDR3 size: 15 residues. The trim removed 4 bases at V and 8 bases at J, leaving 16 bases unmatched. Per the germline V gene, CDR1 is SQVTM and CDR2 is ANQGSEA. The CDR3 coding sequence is TGCAGCGTTGGCATCAGTCGACACAGGGGTGAAGGCTACACCTTC. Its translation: CSVGISRHRGEGYTF.

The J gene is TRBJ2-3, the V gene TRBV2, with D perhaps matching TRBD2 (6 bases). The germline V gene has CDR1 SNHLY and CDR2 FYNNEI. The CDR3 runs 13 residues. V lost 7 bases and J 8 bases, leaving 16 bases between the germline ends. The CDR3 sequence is CASKDGGYGTQYF. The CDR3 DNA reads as TGTGCCAGCAAAGACGGGGGTTATGGTACGCAGTATTTT.

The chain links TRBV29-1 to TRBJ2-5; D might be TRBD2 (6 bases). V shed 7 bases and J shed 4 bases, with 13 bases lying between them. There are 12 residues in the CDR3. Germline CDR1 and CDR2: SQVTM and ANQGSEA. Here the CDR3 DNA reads TGCAGCGCTCGAGGAGGGACAGAGACCCAGTACTTC. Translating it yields CSARGGTETQYF. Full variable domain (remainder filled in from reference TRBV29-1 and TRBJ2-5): SAVISQKPSRDICQRGTSLTIQCQVDSQVTMMFWYRQQPGQSLTLIATANQGSEATYESGFVIDKFPISRPNLTFSTLTVSNMSPEDSSIYLCSARGGTETQYFGPGTRLLVL.

The CDR3 nucleotides are TGTGCCAGCAACCTGGGGGCTGAAGCTTTCTTT. Translating it yields CASNLGAEAFF. The chain has TRBV12-3 or TRBV12-4 and TRBJ1-1; a weak D match, TRBD1 (5 bases). V lost 7 bases and J 6 bases, leaving 9 bases between the germline ends. This CDR3 comprises 11 residues.

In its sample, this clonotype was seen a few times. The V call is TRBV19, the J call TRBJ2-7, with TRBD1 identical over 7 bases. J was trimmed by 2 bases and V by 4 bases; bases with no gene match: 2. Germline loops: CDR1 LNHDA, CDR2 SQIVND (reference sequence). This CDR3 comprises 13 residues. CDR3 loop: CASSRQGPYEQYF. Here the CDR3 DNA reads TGTGCCAGTAGTAGACAGGGACCCTACGAGCAGTACTTC.